This paragraph reports one T cell receptor (beta chain). Germline CDR1 and CDR2: SGHTA and FQGNSA. The length of the CDR3 is 13 residues. Trimming cost V 5 bases and J 7 bases, with 15 bases left between them. These data are taken from a study of STAT5B mutations in CD4+ large granular lymphocyte leukemia. Libraries were prepared by immunoSEQ multiplex PCR; TCRdb keeps only in-frame clonotypes and omits some of them. The data hold about 37,000 clones, with roughly two thirds observed a single time. The rearrangement links TRBV7-2 to TRBJ2-7, with D possibly being TRBD2 (5 bases). This receptor was obtained from a human donor in good health. Sequences were obtained from CD4+ T cells from blood buffy coats. The CDR3, as DNA: TGTGCCAGCAGCCTAACTACTAGTGCGGAGCAGTACTTC. Amino acids: CASSLTTSAEQYF.